Listed below are T cell receptor beta chains from one sample, sequenced in a study of T cell responses to AZD1222 COVID-19 vaccine. Repertoires were generated with immunoSEQ multiplex PCR, while TCRdb's copy carries only in-frame clones and drops some. Here the sample spans some 110,000 clones, 75% to 90% being singletons. The sample here was peripheral blood, taken on day 0 of AZD1222 vaccination. These receptors came from an adult in good health. The CDR3 runs from the conserved cysteine through the conserved F or W. D genes are given only for firm matches. Clone size, where shown, is once, few, many, or a class for clones that have expanded.

D: .; V: TRBV19; J: TRBJ2-2; size: once; CDR3: CASTTGGLVRTGELFF; DNA: TGTGCCAGTACAACAGGGGGACTAGTCCGCACCGGGGAGCTGTTTTTT
D: TRBD1; V: TRBV24-1; J: TRBJ2-3; size: .; CDR3: CATSSPDRGGTDTQYF; DNA: TGTGCCACCAGTAGCCCGGACAGGGGAGGCACAGATACGCAGTATTTT
D: .; V: TRBV7-2; J: TRBJ1-1; size: once; CDR3: CASSLRGRFTEAFF; DNA: TGTGCCAGCAGCTTAAGGGGCCGGTTCACTGAAGCTTTCTTT
D: TRBD2; V: TRBV4-1; J: TRBJ2-1; size: few; CDR3: CASSQASGLGAGYNEQFF; DNA: TGCGCCAGCAGCCAAGCCTCGGGACTAGGGGCCGGCTACAATGAGCAGTTCTTC
D: TRBD2; V: TRBV7-2; J: TRBJ2-1; size: .; CDR3: CASSLDPALAGESEQFF; DNA: TGTGCCAGCAGCTTAGATCCTGCCCTAGCGGGAGAAAGTGAGCAGTTCTTC
D: .; V: TRBV11-3; J: TRBJ2-1; size: .; CDR3: CASSSTHNEQFF; DNA: TGTGCCAGCAGCTCCACACACAATGAGCAGTTCTTC
D: TRBD1; V: TRBV5-6; J: TRBJ2-3; size: .; CDR3: CASSPLTPGQASTDTQYF; DNA: TGTGCCAGCAGCCCACTTACACCGGGACAGGCTAGCACAGATACGCAGTATTTT
D: TRBD2; V: TRBV30; J: TRBJ2-1; size: .; CDR3: CAWSGGSYNEQFF; DNA: TGTGCCTGGTCGGGGGGAAGCTACAATGAGCAGTTCTTC
D: TRBD2; V: TRBV7-9; J: TRBJ2-2; size: .; CDR3: CASWSGITGELFF; DNA: TGTGCCAGCTGGAGCGGGATCACCGGGGAGCTGTTTTTT
D: .; V: TRBV10-2; J: TRBJ2-7; size: few; CDR3: CASTLSYEQYF; DNA: TGCGCCAGCACTCTATCCTACGAGCAGTACTTC
D: TRBD1; V: TRBV4-1; J: TRBJ1-2; size: .; CDR3: CASSHVGQGFRSNYGYTF; DNA: TGCGCCAGCAGCCATGTGGGACAGGGGTTCCGTAGTAACTATGGCTACACCTTC
D: TRBD1; V: TRBV7-9; J: TRBJ1-4; size: .; CDR3: CASSPSTGGRHEKLFF; DNA: TGTGCCAGCAGCCCCTCTACAGGGGGAAGGCATGAAAAACTGTTTTTT
D: TRBD1; V: TRBV7-6; J: TRBJ2-2; size: .; CDR3: CASSLAGTGRNTGELFF; DNA: TGTGCCAGCAGCTTAGCCGGGACAGGGAGAAACACCGGGGAGCTGTTTTTT
D: .; V: TRBV4-2; J: TRBJ1-1; size: few; CDR3: CASSQGGLNTEAFF; DNA: TGTGCCAGCAGCCAAGGGGGGCTGAACACTGAAGCTTTCTTT
D: .; V: TRBV4-3; J: TRBJ1-2; size: .; CDR3: CASSQDVRADGYTF; DNA: TGCGCCAGCAGCCAAGATGTCAGGGCTGATGGCTACACCTTC
D: .; V: TRBV7-2; J: TRBJ1-1; size: .; CDR3: CASSLVPAGVGTEAFF; DNA: TGTGCCAGCAGCTTAGTTCCGGCGGGGGTTGGGACTGAAGCTTTCTTT
D: .; V: TRBV21-1; J: TRBJ1-6; size: .; CDR3: CASSKDRATSYNSPLHF; DNA: TGTGCCAGCAGCAAGGACAGGGCCACCTCCTATAATTCACCCCTCCACTTT
D: .; V: TRBV4-1; J: TRBJ2-5; size: .; CDR3: CASSQGRWETQYF; DNA: TGCGCCAGCAGCCAAGGACGGTGGGAGACCCAGTACTTC
D: .; V: TRBV5-1; J: TRBJ1-1; size: .; CDR3: CASSPNDPNTEAFF; DNA: TGCGCCAGCAGCCCCAACGACCCGAACACTGAAGCTTTCTTT
D: .; V: TRBV5-1; J: TRBJ2-3; size: once; CDR3: CASSLARPSGTDTQYF; DNA: TGCGCCAGCAGCTTGGCACGCCCGTCGGGCACGGATACGCAGTATTTT
D: TRBD1; V: TRBV18; J: TRBJ1-2; size: .; CDR3: CASSPTQGDYGYTF; DNA: TGTGCCAGCTCACCAACACAGGGGGACTATGGCTACACCTTC
D: .; V: TRBV5-4; J: TRBJ1-2; size: .; CDR3: CASSLQGTDGYTF; DNA: TGTGCCAGCAGCCTACAGGGTACGGATGGCTACACCTTC
D: .; V: TRBV2; J: TRBJ1-2; size: .; CDR3: CASSEGRNNYGYTF; DNA: TGTGCCAGCAGTGAAGGGCGGAATAACTATGGCTACACCTTC
D: TRBD2; V: TRBV11-3; J: TRBJ2-1; size: .; CDR3: CASSLAPGGYNEQFF; DNA: TGTGCCAGCAGCTTAGCCCCGGGGGGTTACAATGAGCAGTTCTTC
D: .; V: TRBV15; J: TRBJ1-5; size: once; CDR3: CATSRDRVGQPQHF; DNA: TGTGCCACCAGCAGAGACAGGGTAGGTCAGCCCCAGCATTTT
D: .; V: TRBV4-1; J: TRBJ2-7; size: .; CDR3: CASSQGPGQGYEQYF; DNA: TGCGCCAGCAGCCAAGGCCCGGGGCAGGGATACGAGCAGTACTTC
D: TRBD1; V: TRBV5-1; J: TRBJ2-3; size: few; CDR3: CASSLEWDRAHTQYF; DNA: TGCGCCAGCAGCTTGGAGTGGGACAGGGCGCATACGCAGTATTTT
D: .; V: TRBV11-2; J: TRBJ2-5; size: .; CDR3: CASSLQGRIGTQYF; DNA: TGTGCCAGCAGCTTACAGGGTCGAATAGGTACCCAGTACTTC
D: TRBD2; V: TRBV7-2; J: TRBJ2-7; size: .; CDR3: CASSLEGWLAGGSSYEQYF; DNA: TGTGCCAGCAGCTTAGAAGGGTGGCTAGCGGGAGGCTCCTCCTACGAGCAGTACTTC
D: TRBD2; V: TRBV7-2; J: TRBJ2-1; size: .; CDR3: CASSRNSGTLSEQFF; DNA: TGTGCCAGCAGCCGCAATAGCGGGACCCTGAGTGAGCAGTTCTTC
D: .; V: TRBV2; J: TRBJ2-7; size: .; CDR3: CASSASGLPAEVGSYEQYF; DNA: TGTGCCAGCAGTGCTAGTGGTTTGCCGGCCGAGGTTGGGTCCTACGAGCAGTACTTC
D: .; V: TRBV9; J: TRBJ2-7; size: .; CDR3: CASSVVGSSYEQYF; DNA: TGTGCCAGCAGCGTAGTTGGGAGCTCCTACGAGCAGTACTTC
D: .; V: TRBV5-1; J: TRBJ2-5; size: .; CDR3: CASSPEGETQYF; DNA: TGCGCCAGCAGCCCAGAGGGAGAGACCCAGTACTTC
D: .; V: TRBV5-1; J: TRBJ2-2; size: once; CDR3: CASSLSSPPGELFF; DNA: TGCGCCAGCAGCTTGTCCAGCCCCCCCGGGGAGCTGTTTTTT
D: .; V: TRBV7-2; J: TRBJ2-3; size: once; CDR3: CASSLATSTDTQYF; DNA: TGTGCCAGCAGCTTAGCGACTAGCACAGATACGCAGTATTTT
D: TRBD1; V: TRBV25-1; J: TRBJ2-5; size: .; CDR3: CASSEWTGGLETQYF; DNA: TGTGCCAGCAGTGAATGGACAGGGGGCTTGGAGACCCAGTACTTC
D: .; V: TRBV19; J: TRBJ2-3; size: few; CDR3: CASSETASTDTQYF; DNA: TGTGCCAGTAGCGAGACAGCGAGCACAGATACGCAGTATTTT
D: TRBD2; V: TRBV11-3; J: TRBJ2-3; size: .; CDR3: CASSSGLATDTQYF; DNA: TGTGCCAGCAGCTCCGGACTAGCAACAGATACGCAGTATTTT
D: .; V: TRBV18; J: TRBJ2-3; size: .; CDR3: CASSAAVRGDTQYF; DNA: TGTGCCAGCTCGGCGGCCGTAAGGGGGGATACGCAGTATTTT
D: TRBD1; V: TRBV28; J: TRBJ1-2; size: .; CDR3: CASCWDRGREAYGYTF; DNA: TGTGCCAGCTGCTGGGACAGGGGGAGAGAGGCCTATGGCTACACCTTC
D: TRBD1; V: TRBV2; J: TRBJ1-5; size: .; CDR3: CASSDPWDRVQPQHF; DNA: TGTGCCAGCAGTGACCCCTGGGACAGGGTACAGCCCCAGCATTTT